The present T cell receptor (beta chain) was sequenced within a study of CD8 T cells in Susac syndrome (dated by TCRdb to the late 2010s). Regarding the complete study: Among the Susac syndrome patients who were sequenced, clinically active disease was present in six and clinical remission was observed in under ten. At blood withdrawal, Susac syndrome patients were either therapy-naive, taking corticosteroids (in some cases with IVIg as well), or taking IVIg alone. Repertoire sequencing was used to test whether CD8+ T cell activation and differentiation in Susac syndrome was antigen driven.

Peripheral blood CD8+ and CD4+ T cells from healthy donors, Susac syndrome patients and multiple sclerosis patients were profiled using high-throughput TCR beta sequencing. The Susac syndrome patients fulfilled recently defined diagnostic criteria for definite or probable disease. Bulk CD8+ and CD4+ T cells were purified by magnetic negative isolation, whereas CD8+ TEMRA cells were enriched by FACS. Blood was drawn into EDTA tubes, processed within 24 hours, and PBMCs were isolated by density gradient centrifugation. PBMCs intended for TCR sequencing were frozen in liquid nitrogen and were later thawed in a 37 degrees C water bath. Purity of sorted or isolated CD4+, CD8+ and CD8+ TEMRA cells was at least 90%. Summary of the overall study and its limitations: The study acknowledged that relatively few individuals were included in the TCR sequencing and HLA analysis. No clonal expansion was detected in the CD4+ T cell repertoire of Susac syndrome patients.

RNA was extracted using the RNeasy kit, and roughly 0.5 to 1 microgram was reverse transcribed with random hexamers. The immunoSEQ multiplex PCR assay, which covers 54 Vbeta and 13 Jbeta segments, was used to amplify TCR beta CDR3 regions. PCR amplification bias was corrected using a synthetic template baseline for primer optimization and computational correction. Under the source paper's analysis protocol: Reads were annotated to V, D and J genes per IMGT and analyzed with immunoSEQ Analyzer, keeping only productive sequences. To calculate clonality, Shannon entropy was normalized by log2 of the number of productive unique sequences and then subtracted from one. Public and private clones were assessed among the 100 most prevalent clones of each patient and control. Clones were defined as Susac-specific when absent from the healthy and MS cohorts, from roughly 1,100 published viral clones and from other ImmuneACCESS disease sequences. TCRdb's own reprocessing of the public reads used fastp at Q25 and MiXCR and kept productive beta chains. Rows matching on CDR3 protein sequence are summarized as one entry with the most common DNA and genes. TCRdb's processing, not the study's, gives the V and J calls here. The table for this sample lists some 150,000 distinct CDR3 sequences; around 95% of them were counted only once. In total, the top ten clones hold 0.13% to 0.15% of the sample.

There are a few counts of this clonotype. Its antigen is unknown. No much larger clone is present one base from it, and per-base qualities are unavailable. The germline ends are 7 bases apart after V is trimmed by 1 base and J by 7 bases. The CDR3 contains 12 residues, cysteine and phenylalanine counted. Only the CDR3 DNA stays, 36 bases, in frame from base 1. CDR1 and CDR2 are drawn from the germline V gene (reference sequence): SEHNR, FQNEAQ. Sequenced input: CD4+ T cells from PBMCs. The V gene is TRBV7-9 and the J gene is TRBJ1-2, with no confidently assigned D gene. This clonotype was obtained from a human donor with Susac syndrome. The base sequence is TGTGCCAGCAGCTTAGATCGGGCTGGCTACACCTTC. The resulting protein is CASSLDRAGYTF.